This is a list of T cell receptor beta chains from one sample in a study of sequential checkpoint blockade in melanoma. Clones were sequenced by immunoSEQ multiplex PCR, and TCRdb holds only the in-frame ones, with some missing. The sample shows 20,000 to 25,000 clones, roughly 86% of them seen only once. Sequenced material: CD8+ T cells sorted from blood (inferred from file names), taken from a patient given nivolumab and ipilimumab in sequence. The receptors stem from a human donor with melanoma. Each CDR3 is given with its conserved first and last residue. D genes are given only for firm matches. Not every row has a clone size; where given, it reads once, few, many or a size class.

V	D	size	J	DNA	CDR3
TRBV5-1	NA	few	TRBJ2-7	TGCGCCAGCAGCTTGGCTGCGGGTGGCGAGCAGTACTTC	CASSLAAGGEQYF
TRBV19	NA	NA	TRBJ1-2	TGTGCCAGTAGATCGCCGTCGAGAGAGGGCTTTAACTATGGCTACACCTTC	CASRSPSREGFNYGYTF
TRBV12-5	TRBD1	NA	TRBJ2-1	TGTGCTAGTGGTTTGGTAGGGGGACAGGGCAGAATCGGTGAGCAGTTCTTC	CASGLVGGQGRIGEQFF
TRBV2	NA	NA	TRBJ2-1	TGTGCTTCAGACCCAGGGGTCATCAATGAGCAGTTCTTC	CASDPGVINEQFF
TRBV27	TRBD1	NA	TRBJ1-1	TGTGCCAGCAGTTTATCGGGGACAGGGGCAGCTTTCTTT	CASSLSGTGAAFF
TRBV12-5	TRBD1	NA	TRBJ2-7	TGTGCTAGTGGCCGCCGGGATACAGGGGAGTCCTACGAGCAGTACTTC	CASGRRDTGESYEQYF
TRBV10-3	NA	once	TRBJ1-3	TGTGCCATCAGTCACCCCACAGGGAACTCTGGAAACACCATATATTTT	CAISHPTGNSGNTIYF
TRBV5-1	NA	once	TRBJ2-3	TGCGCCAGCAGCTTGGGCGGGATGGATACGCAGTATTTT	CASSLGGMDTQYF
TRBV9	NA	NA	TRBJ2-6	TGTGCCAGCAGCGTAGTCGGAGATTTCTCTGGGGCCAACGTCCTGACTTTC	CASSVVGDFSGANVLTF
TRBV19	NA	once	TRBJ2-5	TGTGCCAGTAGTACCCACCACGGGAGTCGTGGAGAGACCCAGTACTTC	CASSTHHGSRGETQYF
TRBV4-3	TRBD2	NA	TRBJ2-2	TGCGCCAGCAGCCGAGGGGGAGCGGGAGGGCCGAACACCGGGGAGCTGTTTTTT	CASSRGGAGGPNTGELFF
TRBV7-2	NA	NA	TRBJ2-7	TGTGCCAGCAGCCGTGACTGGTACGAGCAGTACTTC	CASSRDWYEQYF
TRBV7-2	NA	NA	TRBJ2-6	TGTGCCAGCAGCCCCAAAGGAGGGTCGACTGGGGCCAACGTCCTGACTTTC	CASSPKGGSTGANVLTF
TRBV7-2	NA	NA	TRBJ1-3	TGTGCCAGCAGCTTGGGAGGGGGGACCGGAAACACCATATATTTT	CASSLGGGTGNTIYF
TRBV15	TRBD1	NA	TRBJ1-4	TGTGCCACCAGCAGAGACAGGGGGCCAGGTGAAAAACTGTTTTTT	CATSRDRGPGEKLFF
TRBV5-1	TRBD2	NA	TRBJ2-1	TGCGCCAGCAGCTTGGATCCTAGCGGGAGTGGGAATGAGCAGTTCTTC	CASSLDPSGSGNEQFF
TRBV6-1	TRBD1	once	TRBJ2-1	TGTGCCAGCAGTGAACCGGGACAGATGAATGAGCAGTTCTTC	CASSEPGQMNEQFF
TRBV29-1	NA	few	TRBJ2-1	TGCAGCGTCGGTTTAGCGGGACAGAGGAATGAGCAGTTCTTC	CSVGLAGQRNEQFF
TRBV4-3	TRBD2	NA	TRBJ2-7	TGCGCCAGCAGCCAAGAAGGGACTAGCGGGTACGAGCAGTACTTC	CASSQEGTSGYEQYF
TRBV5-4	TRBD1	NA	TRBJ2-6	TGTGCCAGCAGACCCGACAGGGGGTCCAACGTCCTGACTTTC	CASRPDRGSNVLTF
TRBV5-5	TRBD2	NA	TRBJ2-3	TGTGCCAGCAGCTTTCTAGCGGGAGCGGATTTTAGAGGGGATACGCAGTATTTT	CASSFLAGADFRGDTQYF
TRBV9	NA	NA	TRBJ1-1	TGTGCCAGTACCCCAACATCCACGAACACTGAAGCTTTCTTT	CASTPTSTNTEAFF
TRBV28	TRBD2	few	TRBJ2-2	TGTGCAATAAATAGCGGGAGGAAAAACACCGGGGAGCTGTTTTTT	CAINSGRKNTGELFF
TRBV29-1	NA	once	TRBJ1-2	TGCAGCGTTCTACAAGGGGGTGGCTACACCTTC	CSVLQGGGYTF
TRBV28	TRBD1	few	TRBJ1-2	TGTGCCAGCAGTCCAAGGACAGGGGCTCCCTATGGCTACACCTTC	CASSPRTGAPYGYTF
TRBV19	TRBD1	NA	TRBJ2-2	TGTGCCAGTAGCCAGGGACAGGGTCTACTCAGAACCCTCAACACCGGGGAGCTGTTTTTT	CASSQGQGLLRTLNTGELFF
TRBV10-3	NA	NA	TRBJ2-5	TGTGCCATCAGTAGAGCCCAAGAGACCCAGTACTTC	CAISRAQETQYF
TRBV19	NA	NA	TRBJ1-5	TGTGCCAGTAGTATTTACGAGAATCAGCCCCAGCATTTT	CASSIYENQPQHF
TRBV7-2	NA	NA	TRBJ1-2	TGTGCCAGCAGCTTGTTGAGGGCGGACTATGGCTACACCTTC	CASSLLRADYGYTF
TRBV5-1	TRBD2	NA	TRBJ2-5	TGCGCCAGCAGCTTGGCCCCTAGCGGGAGCTCGGAGACCCAGTACTTC	CASSLAPSGSSETQYF
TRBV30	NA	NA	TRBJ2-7	TGTGCCTGGAGCGACGGGAGCTCCTACGAGCAGTACTTC	CAWSDGSSYEQYF
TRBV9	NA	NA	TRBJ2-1	TGTGCCAGCAGCGTAGGGGCAGTAGACAATGAGCAGTTCTTC	CASSVGAVDNEQFF
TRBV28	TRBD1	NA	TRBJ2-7	TGTGCCAGCAGTTATATCGACAGGGCCCCCTACGAGCAGTACTTC	CASSYIDRAPYEQYF
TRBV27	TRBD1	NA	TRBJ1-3	TGTGCCAGCAGGCGAGAGGGGGCAGGTGGAAACACCATATATTTT	CASRREGAGGNTIYF
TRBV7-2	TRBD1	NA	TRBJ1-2	TGTGCCAGCAGCCCCAGGACAGGGGGACTCAACTATGGCTACACCTTC	CASSPRTGGLNYGYTF
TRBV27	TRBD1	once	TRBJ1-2	TGTGCCAGCAGAAGACAGGGGTTGGACTATGGCTACACCTTC	CASRRQGLDYGYTF
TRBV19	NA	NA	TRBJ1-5	TGTGCCAGTATCGGCAGGGGATCGGATCAGCCCCAGCATTTT	CASIGRGSDQPQHF
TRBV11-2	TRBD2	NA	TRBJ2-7	TGTGCCAGCAGTTGGACTAGCGGGGAGTTCTACGAGCAGTACTTC	CASSWTSGEFYEQYF
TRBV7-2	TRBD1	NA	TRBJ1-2	TGTGCCAGCAGCCAGAGGACAGGCCCCTATGGCTACACCTTC	CASSQRTGPYGYTF
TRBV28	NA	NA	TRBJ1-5	TGTGCCAGCAAAGGACAGTACAATCAGCCCCAGCATTTT	CASKGQYNQPQHF
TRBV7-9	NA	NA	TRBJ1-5	TGTGCCAGCAGCTTTAGCGGGGGGGATCAGCCCCAGCATTTT	CASSFSGGDQPQHF
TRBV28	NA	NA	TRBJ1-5	TGTGCCAGCCTCCCCAGCAATCAGCCCCAGCATTTT	CASLPSNQPQHF
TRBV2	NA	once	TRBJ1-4	TGTGCCAGCAGATACCGGGACAATGGTGAAAAACTGTTTTTT	CASRYRDNGEKLFF
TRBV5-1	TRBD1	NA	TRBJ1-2	TGCGCCAGCAGCTTGGAGCAGGGGGTTGACTATGGCTACACCTTC	CASSLEQGVDYGYTF
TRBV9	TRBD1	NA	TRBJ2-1	TGTGCCAGCAGCCCGGGACAGGGTTACAATGAGCAGTTCTTC	CASSPGQGYNEQFF
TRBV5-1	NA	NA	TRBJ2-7	TGCGCCAGCAGACACGTGGGGGCAAAAGAGCAGTACTTC	CASRHVGAKEQYF
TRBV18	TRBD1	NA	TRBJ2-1	TGTGCCAGCTCACGGGGGACAGGCTCCTACAATGAGCAGTTCTTC	CASSRGTGSYNEQFF
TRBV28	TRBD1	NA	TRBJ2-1	TGTGCCAGCAGTTTATGGACAGGGACCAATGAGCAGTTCTTC	CASSLWTGTNEQFF
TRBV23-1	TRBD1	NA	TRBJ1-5	TGCGCCAGCAGCCCCCCCCCGGGACAGGGTGAAGTTATAAATCAGCCCCAGCATTTT	CASSPPPGQGEVINQPQHF
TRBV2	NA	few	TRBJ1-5	TGTGCCAGCAGTCGACAGGCCAATCAGCCCCAGCATTTT	CASSRQANQPQHF
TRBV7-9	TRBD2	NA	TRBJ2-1	TGTGCCAGCAGCTTACTAGCGGGAGGAAGTACGAAGTTCTTC	CASSLLAGGSTKFF
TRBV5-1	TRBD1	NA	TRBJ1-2	TGCGCCGGACAGGGGGCGCCGGGCTACACCTTC	CAGQGAPGYTF
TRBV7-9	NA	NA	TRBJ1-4	TGTGCCAGCAGCTTAATTTCAGAAAAACTGTTTTTT	CASSLISEKLFF
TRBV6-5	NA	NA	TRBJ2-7	TGTGCCAGCAGTCCAACTAGGGCTAACGAGCAGTACTTC	CASSPTRANEQYF
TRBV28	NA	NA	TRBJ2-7	TGTGCCAGCAGTCCCCCTCTTTACGAGCAGTACTTC	CASSPPLYEQYF
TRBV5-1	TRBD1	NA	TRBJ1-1	TGCGCCAGCAGCTTATCAGGGGGAATCCCTGAAGCTTTCTTT	CASSLSGGIPEAFF
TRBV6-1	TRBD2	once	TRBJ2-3	TGTGCCAGCAGTGTTGGGCTAGCGGGAGAATCAGATACGCAGTATTTT	CASSVGLAGESDTQYF
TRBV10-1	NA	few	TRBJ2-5	TGCGCCAGCAGTGAGTCAGCGGGGACAAGGGAGACCCAGTACTTC	CASSESAGTRETQYF
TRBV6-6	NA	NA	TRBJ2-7	TGTGCCAGCACCTTACGGGGCGGGGCCTCTTCCTACGAGCAGTACTTC	CASTLRGGASSYEQYF
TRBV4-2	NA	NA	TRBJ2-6	TGTGCCAGCAGCCAACCGGGACACCTCTCTGGGGCCAACGTCCTGACTTTC	CASSQPGHLSGANVLTF